This T cell receptor beta chain was documented in a study of T cell repertoires in cytomegalovirus infection. General study results and limits: Using cumulative public TCR beta family frequency, the authors identified those who carried CMV together with the relevant HLA.

Trimming took 0 bases from V and 2 from J; bases not matched to a gene: 9. Germline V lookup: CDR1 SGHVS, CDR2 FNYEAQ. The CDR3 totals 17 residues. TCRdb re-called the reads with MiXCR, one entry per CDR3 protein. This repertoire shows 450,000 to 650,000 distinct CDR3 sequences, 26% found once; its top ten account for about 12%. Ten or more counts support this clonotype. Its specificity is unknown. Sequencing was performed on PBMCs. The chain recombines TRBV7-6 with TRBJ1-1; 7 bases align to TRBD1. This TCR was recovered from a human donor in good health (CMV status not recorded). Some clones in this sample may be carry-over from other donors' samples. As DNA, the CDR3 is TGTGCCAGCAGCTTAGCTTGGGGTAAGGGGGCCAACACTGAAGCTTTCTTT. Residues: CASSLAWGKGANTEAFF.